This T cell receptor (beta chain) was obtained from a study of spatial heterogeneity in lung cancer. This clonotype was detected only a few times. Time point described: blood at routine non-recurrence follow-up after resection. Unsorted samples of tumor, nontumor lung or frozen PBMC had their whole RNA sequenced. Each CDR3 protein gets one entry after TCRdb re-called the 5' RACE reads with MiXCR. Of roughly 120,000 distinct CDR3 sequences in the sample, less than 15% were seen once. The germline V gene has CDR1 GTSNPN and CDR2 SVGIG (reference sequence). This CDR3 has 13 residues. The material sequenced was PBMCs, taken at follow-up. The chain uses TRBV30 and TRBJ1-1; D uncertain. This TCR was recovered from a male donor with early-stage non-small cell lung cancer. CDR3 sequence: CARRSGLNTEAFF. The DNA of the CDR3 is TGTGCGAGGAGATCGGGGTTGAACACTGAAGCTTTCTTT.